These 22 T cell receptor beta chains were sequenced from one sample in a study of blood T cell repertoires in COVID-19. Data came from immunoSEQ multiplex PCR; TCRdb stores just in-frame clones and leaves some out. The table records around 200,000 clones, 75% to 90% of them present only once. Sequencing input: PBMCs or T cells enriched from blood (not recorded which). The source of these receptors is a woman between 18 and 29 years old who had recovered from COVID-19.

This rearrangement joins TRBV28 to TRBJ1-5, with TRBD1 identical over 7 bases. The CDR3 contains 15 residues. The V segment lost 3 bases and the J segment 3 bases; nucleotides outside the gene matches: 5. Per germline, CDR1 MDHEN and CDR2 SYDVKM. CDR3 region: CASSFPQGNNQPQHF. CDR3 bases: TGTGCCAGCAGTTTCCCACAGGGGAACAATCAGCCCCAGCATTTT.

The chain recombines TRBV6-5 with TRBJ1-2; 7 bases line up with TRBD1. The CDR3 extends over 16 amino acids. With V trimmed by 0 bases and J by 8 bases, 12 bases remained unmatched. Per germline, CDR1 MNHEY and CDR2 SVGAGI. The CDR3 reads CASSYSRIEGGLGYTF. DNA for the CDR3: TGTGCCAGCAGTTACTCGAGGATAGAAGGGGGCCTGGGCTACACCTTC.

The chain uses TRBV5-1 and TRBJ1-2; 7 nucleotides line up with TRBD1. CDR1 is SGHRS, CDR2 YFSETQ, per germline. The CDR3 has 13 residues. V dropped 1 base and J dropped 6; count of bases not matched to a gene: 3. This chain's CDR3 is CASSLPQGDGYTF. The DNA of the CDR3 is TGCGCCAGCAGCTTGCCCCAGGGGGATGGCTACACCTTC. The full variable domain, with the rest looked up from reference TRBV5-1 and TRBJ1-2, is KAGVTQTPRYLIKTRGQQVTLSCSPISGHRSVSWYQQTPGQGLQFLFEYFSETQRNKGNFPGRFSGRQFSNSRSEMNVSTLELGDSALYLCASSLPQGDGYTFGSGTRLTVV.

This clone was counted once. The CDR3 DNA reads as TGTGCCAGCAGTTTGACAAACCGGGACACCGGCGAAAAACTGTTTTTT. It specifies CASSLTNRDTGEKLFF. This rearrangement joins TRBV27 to TRBJ1-4; perhaps TRBD1 as D (6 bases). This CDR3 region has 16 residues. The germline gives CDR1 MNHEY, CDR2 SMNVEV (reference sequence). V gave up 3 bases and J gave up 8 bases, with 19 bases separating them.

The CDR3 DNA reads TGTGCCAGCAGCCTGAGACTACCGAAGAACACCGGGGAGCTGTTTTTT. Protein sequence: CASSLRLPKNTGELFF. V usage is TRBV9 and J usage is TRBJ2-2; possibly TRBD2 for D (5 bases). CDR1 and CDR2 from the germline V gene are SGDLS and YYNGEE. Trimming removed 4 bases from V and 1 base from J, with 14 bases in between. The CDR3 extends over 16 amino acids.

V is TRBV28 and J is TRBJ2-3; 10 nucleotides align to TRBD2. The CDR3 length is 15 residues. Germline V gene sequence: CDR1 MDHEN, CDR2 SYDVKM. Trimming removed 6 bases from V and 4 bases from J; junction bases left unmatched: 7. The CDR3 nucleotides are TGTGCCAGCAGCGGCCTAGCGGGAGTTCCAGATACGCAGTATTTT. It encodes CASSGLAGVPDTQYF.

The V gene is TRBV9, the J gene TRBJ2-3; 16 bases map to TRBD2. CDR1 is SGDLS and CDR2 is YYNGEE in the germline V gene. The CDR3 has 17 residues. The V gene end was trimmed by 3 bases and the J gene end by 5 bases; junction bases not matched to a gene: 6. The CDR3: CASSAGTSGRAVDTQYF. The CDR3 DNA reads TGTGCCAGCAGCGCGGGGACTAGCGGGAGGGCCGTAGATACGCAGTATTTT.

The chain has TRBV10-3 and TRBJ2-2; TRBD2 matches at 8 bases. This CDR3 has 14 residues. The trim removed 8 bases at V and 5 bases at J, leaving 7 bases unmatched. Germline CDR1 reads ENHRY; CDR2 reads SYGVKD. The CDR3 region has the DNA TGTGCCATCGGGGGAAGCGGGAGTACCGGGGAGCTGTTTTTT. Encoded protein: CAIGGSGSTGELFF.

The V gene is TRBV5-1, the J gene TRBJ2-1; 11 bases are a match to TRBD2. Germline V gene sequence: CDR1 SGHRS, CDR2 YFSETQ. Unmatched junction bases numbered 1, after V lost 0 bases and J lost 2 bases. The CDR3 consists of 16 residues. CDR3 loop: CASSLVAGGPYNEQFF. DNA for the CDR3: TGCGCCAGCAGCTTGGTAGCGGGAGGGCCCTACAATGAGCAGTTCTTC.

V gene TRBV11-2 combines with J gene TRBJ1-2; D remains ambiguous. Per germline, CDR1 SGHAT and CDR2 FQNNGV. V was trimmed by 5 bases and J by 3 bases, leaving 19 bases between them. CDR3 length equals 16 residues. The CDR3 sequence is CASSPPGRLSDYGYTF. In DNA form, the CDR3 reads TGTGCCAGCAGCCCCCCCGGGAGATTGTCAGACTATGGCTACACCTTC.

The chain combines TRBV4-1 with TRBJ1-1; TRBD1 matches at 7 bases. J was trimmed by 5 bases and V by 6 bases; bases with no gene match: 9. Germline V gene lookup returns CDR1 MGHRA and CDR2 YSYEKL. This CDR3 region has 14 residues. The CDR3 bases are TGCGCCAGCAGTGTTGGGACAGTTCTGACTGAAGCTTTCTTT. This codes for CASSVGTVLTEAFF.

The genes are TRBV2 and TRBJ2-7; 10 positions match TRBD2. There are 19 residues in the CDR3. Trimming at V came to 4 bases and at J to 6 bases, leaving 21 bases not matched to a gene. CDR1 and CDR2 from the germline V gene are SNHLY and FYNNEI. Written as DNA, the CDR3 is TGTGCCAGCAGTGTTTTGGGTCTAGCGGGAGTAGGGGGATTGGGCGAGCAGTACTTC. Translated: CASSVLGLAGVGGLGEQYF. The whole variable domain, filled in from reference TRBV2 and TRBJ2-7, reads EPEVTQTPSHQVTQMGQEVILRCVPISNHLYFYWYRQILGQKVEFLVSFYNNEISEKSEIFDDQFSVERPDGSNFTLKIRSTKLEDSAMYFCASSVLGLAGVGGLGEQYFGPGTRLTVT.

The rearrangement uses TRBV6-5 and TRBJ1-5, with D possibly being TRBD1 (6 bases). Germline V gene data show CDR1 as MNHEY and CDR2 as SVGAGI. This CDR3 has 13 amino acids. Between the trimmed V and J ends, which lost 7 bases and 4 bases, there was a span of 11 bases. CDR3 coding DNA: TGTGCCAGCATCACAACAGGGAATCAGCCCCAGCATTTT. Its protein product is CASITTGNQPQHF.

V is TRBV7-8 and J is TRBJ2-7; the match to TRBD1 covers 9 bases. Germline CDR1 reads SGHVS; CDR2 reads FQNEAQ. The CDR3 spans 15 residues. With V trimmed by 5 bases and J by 4 bases, 9 bases remained unmatched. In nucleotides, the CDR3 is TGTGCCAGCAGCCCGCCCGGGACAGGGCTATACGAGCAGTACTTC. This gives the protein CASSPPGTGLYEQYF. Based on the CDR3 plus reference TRBV7-8 and TRBJ2-7, the full variable domain is GAGVSQSPRYKVAKRGQDVALRCDPISGHVSLFWYQQALGQGPEFLTYFQNEAQLDKSGLPSDRFFAERPEGSVSTLKIQRTQQEDSAVYLCASSPPGTGLYEQYFGPGTRLTVT.

The rearrangement uses TRBV30 and TRBJ2-1, with 7 bases that match TRBD2. This CDR3 region has 14 residues. Germline-derived CDR1 and CDR2 are GTSNPN and SVGIG (reference sequence). V shed 4 bases, J shed 7 bases, and the junction held 10 bases outside the gene matches. Here the CDR3 DNA reads TGTGCCTGGAACCTAGGCGGGAGTAGGAATGAGCAGTTCTTC. This sequence encodes CAWNLGGSRNEQFF.

The chain employs TRBV29-1 and TRBJ2-7; TRBD1 is a possible D gene (6 bases). This CDR3 spans 12 amino acids. Germline assignment: CDR1 SQVTM and CDR2 ANQGSEA. Trimming removed 7 bases from V and 3 bases from J, with 13 bases in between. CDR3 sequence reads: CSAVRGHYEQYF. Written as DNA, the CDR3 is TGCAGCGCAGTCAGGGGCCACTACGAGCAGTACTTC.

CDR3 coding DNA: TGTGCCAGCAGCTGGGAGCGCCCCTACGAGCAGTACTTC. Protein sequence: CASSWERPYEQYF. V gene TRBV7-9 combines with J gene TRBJ2-7, with D possibly matching TRBD2 (5 bases). V dropped 4 bases and J dropped 2 bases, with 9 bases sitting between them. Germline CDR1 reads SEHNR; CDR2 reads FQNEAQ (reference sequence). The CDR3 consists of 13 residues.

This clone was detected a few times. The chain uses TRBV4-3 and TRBJ1-6, with D unresolved. CDR1 is LGHNA and CDR2 is YSLEER in the germline V gene. This CDR3 spans 12 amino acids. The germline V and J ends were trimmed by 3 bases and 8 bases, with 5 bases remaining between them. CDR3 in amino acids: CASSHGDSPLHF. The CDR3 DNA follows: TGCGCCAGCAGCCACGGGGATTCACCCCTCCACTTT.

The chain has TRBV11-2 and TRBJ2-7; TRBD1 is a possible D gene (5 bases). CDR1 SGHAT and CDR2 FQNNGV come from the germline V gene. CDR3 length equals 18 residues. The germline V and J ends were trimmed by 4 bases and 3 bases, with 25 bases remaining between them. CDR3 region: CASSSRGPTAVRIYEQYF. CDR3 bases: TGTGCCAGCAGCTCAAGGGGCCCTACCGCCGTTAGAATCTACGAGCAGTACTTC.

This sequence joins TRBV5-1 and TRBJ1-2; possibly TRBD1 for D (6 bases). Trimming shortened V by 4 bases and J by 0 bases, and 22 bases separated the two germline ends. Germline assignment: CDR1 SGHRS and CDR2 YFSETQ. This CDR3 comprises 18 residues. The chain's CDR3 is CASSTPTGFNLPNYGYTF. The CDR3 region has the DNA TGCGCCAGCAGCACACCTACAGGGTTTAACTTACCTAACTATGGCTACACCTTC. The complete variable domain, with remaining parts taken from reference TRBV5-1 and TRBJ1-2, reads KAGVTQTPRYLIKTRGQQVTLSCSPISGHRSVSWYQQTPGQGLQFLFEYFSETQRNKGNFPGRFSGRQFSNSRSEMNVSTLELGDSALYLCASSTPTGFNLPNYGYTFGSGTRLTVV.

The chain is built from TRBV9 and TRBJ2-2, with D perhaps TRBD2 (6 bases). CDR1 is SGDLS, CDR2 YYNGEE, per germline. This CDR3 comprises 15 residues. V dropped 3 bases and J dropped 4 bases, with 13 bases sitting between them. CDR3 region: CASSALGGSTGELFF. Here the CDR3 DNA reads TGTGCCAGCAGCGCCCTCGGGGGAAGCACCGGGGAGCTGTTTTTT.

The chain uses TRBV28 and TRBJ1-4; 9 bases map to TRBD1. Germline V gene lookup returns CDR1 MDHEN and CDR2 SYDVKM. J lost 3 bases, V lost 11 bases, and 10 bases had no gene match. The CDR3 sequence is 15 residues long. The CDR3 loop is CAATGGPPANEKLFF. The CDR3 coding sequence is TGTGCCGCCACAGGGGGCCCCCCCGCTAATGAAAAACTGTTTTTT. The full variable domain, rest sourced from reference TRBV28 and TRBJ1-4, is DVKVTQSSRYLVKRTGEKVFLECVQDMDHENMFWYRQDPGLGLRLIYFSYDVKMKEKGDIPEGYSVSREKKERFSLILESASTNQTSMYLCAATGGPPANEKLFFGSGTQLSVL.